Listed here are 8 T cell receptor beta chains from one sample, sequenced in a study of Ad26.COV2.S vaccination and SARS-CoV-2 variants. Clones were sequenced by immunoSEQ multiplex PCR, and TCRdb holds only the in-frame ones, with some missing. The table includes roughly 240,000 clones, around 87% detected once. Stated treatment: about 20 received Ad26.COV2.S at low or high dose, single or two shots; about 5 received placebo; per-sample allocation not given. Specimen acquisition occurred on day 63 following the initial vaccine or placebo injection. The source material was peripheral blood, sampled in a trial of Ad26.COV2.S vaccine versus placebo. These receptors were taken from a person aged 18-65 years who received the Ad26.COV2.S COVID-19 vaccine or a placebo.

V gene TRBV4-2 combines with J gene TRBJ2-7, with TRBD2 matching 7 bases. J lost 0 bases, V lost 4 bases, and 6 bases had no gene match. Germline V gene sequence: CDR1 LGHNA, CDR2 YNFKEQ. This CDR3 has 15 residues. Here the CDR3 DNA reads TGTGCCAGCAGCCGGACTGGCGGGAGCTCCTACGAGCAGTACTTC. Its translation: CASSRTGGSSYEQYF.

The V call is TRBV5-4, the J call TRBJ2-7; 8 bases map to TRBD1. Germline CDR1 SGHNT, CDR2 YYREEE (reference sequence). V trimming: 1 base; J trimming: 5 bases; junction bases outside the gene matches: 8. This CDR3 is built from 15 residues. The CDR3 DNA is TGTGCCAGCAGCTTGCCCGACAGGGGAAAGGACGAGCAGTACTTC. Encoded protein: CASSLPDRGKDEQYF.

The rearrangement uses TRBV19 and TRBJ2-1; possible D gene TRBD2, 5 bases. With 5 bases removed from V and 6 bases from J, the gap between germline ends came to 11 bases. Germline V CDR1 and CDR2: LNHDA, SQIVND (reference sequence). This CDR3 region has 13 residues. CDR3: CASSPSLANEQFF. For the CDR3, the DNA is TGTGCCAGTAGTCCTAGCTTAGCCAATGAGCAGTTCTTC.

V and J are TRBV27 and TRBJ1-6; D uncertain. The ends were cut back, 2 bases at V and 6 bases at J, with 8 bases in the middle. The length of the CDR3 is 14 residues. CDR1 MNHEY and CDR2 SMNVEV come from the germline V gene (reference sequence). The CDR3 sequence: CASSLIWGNSPLHF. The DNA for the CDR3 is TGTGCCAGCAGTTTAATCTGGGGTAATTCACCCCTCCACTTT.

The V gene is TRBV7-9, the J gene TRBJ1-5; no clear D gene. The CDR3 is 13 residues long. Looked up from germline, CDR1 is SEHNR and CDR2 is FQNEAQ (reference sequence). V was trimmed by 1 base and J by 6 bases, leaving 7 bases between them. CDR3: CASSLGYGQPQHF. In nucleotides, the CDR3 is TGTGCCAGCAGCTTAGGGTATGGTCAGCCCCAGCATTTT.

CDR3 nucleotides: TGTGCCAGCAGCCAAGGACAGGGGCTCTATGGCTACACCTTC. Encoded protein: CASSQGQGLYGYTF. V usage is TRBV6-5 and J usage is TRBJ1-2; TRBD1 matches at 9 bases. Germline V gives CDR1 MNHEY, CDR2 SVGAGI. The CDR3 covers 14 residues. Germline trimming cut 6 bases from V and 4 bases from J; bases unmatched to any gene: 6.

The rearrangement joins TRBV11-2 to TRBJ2-7, with no clear D. Germline CDR1 reads SGHAT; CDR2 reads FQNNGV. The ends were cut back, 5 bases at V and 7 bases at J, with 18 bases in the middle. CDR3 length equals 14 residues. In DNA form, the CDR3 reads TGTGCCAGCAGCAAGCTTACGGGTAATAGGGAGCAGTACTTC. It is translated as CASSKLTGNREQYF.

The J gene is TRBJ1-5, the V gene TRBV6-5; possibly TRBD1 for D (6 bases). The CDR3 is 13 amino acids. Germline CDR1 reads MNHEY; CDR2 reads SVGAGI. V shed 7 bases and J shed 5 bases, with 12 bases lying between them. This chain's CDR3 is CASNGGADQPQHF. The DNA for the CDR3 is TGTGCCAGCAACGGGGGGGCGGATCAGCCCCAGCATTTT.